This TCR beta chain was captured in a study of T cells in Graves' hyperthyroidism and ophthalmopathy. Study outcomes and limitations: Blood shared most expanded thyroid clonotypes above 0.001.

V was trimmed by 5 bases and J by 6 bases, leaving 20 bases between them. CDR1 and CDR2 (germline): SGHNT, YENEEA. This CDR3 region has 15 residues. This clonotype was observed a handful of times. As yet, its antigen is unknown. TCR beta CDR3 sequences were amplified from RNA transcripts. First-round RT-PCR targeting the TCR CDR3 was performed with the HTBI primer set. TCRdb used MiXCR to reprocess the multiplex PCR reads, holding one entry per CDR3 protein. The profile shows roughly 580,000 distinct CDR3 sequences, around 14% of them singletons. Hyperthyroidism, newly diagnosed and lasting under 2 months, affected patients aged 18 to 65. Extraction of PBMCs used 9 to 10 ml of fresh peripheral blood.

The chain links TRBV11-3 to TRBJ2-7, with D tentatively TRBD2 (5 bases). The clonotype comes from a woman aged 25-40 years with Graves' hyperthyroidism that later progressed to Graves' ophthalmopathy. The sequencing sample was made of blood. In nucleotides, the CDR3 is TGTGCCAGCAGCCCTAGCCACGGACCGTCGGTCGAGCAGTACTTC. It encodes CASSPSHGPSVEQYF.